This T cell receptor beta chain comes out of a study of blood T cell repertoires in COVID-19. The table lists this clone with a count of one. CDR3 size: 13 residues. The germline V gene encodes CDR1 SGDLS and CDR2 YYNGEE. The V and J ends lost 1 base and 5 bases respectively, with 10 bases between them. Produced via immunoSEQ multiplex PCR; TCRdb's table is partial and in-frame only. The profile shows roughly 440,000 clones, approximately 88% of them singletons. The sample comprised peripheral blood. The clonotype comes from a woman in her forties or fifties with COVID-19, enrolled during active disease. The rearrangement uses TRBV9 and TRBJ2-7; D is possibly TRBD1 (6 bases). In DNA form, the CDR3 reads TGTGCCAGCAGCGTAACAGGGAACGACGAGCAGTACTTC. Translating it yields CASSVTGNDEQYF.